This T cell receptor (beta chain) was found in a study of cytomegalovirus exposure and HLA in healthy donors. Study-level results: Subsequent analysis found a tendency for first-cohort TCR clusters to co-occur within the approximately 130 validation repertoires. The CMV antigen specificity of a few CMV-associated chains was confirmed through in vitro analysis. Overall, approximately 150 TCR beta chains were annotated as cytomegalovirus-associated. Per published reports, the classifier diagnosed cytomegalovirus status with high specificity and sensitivity.

In regard to this clone: Its specificity is not known.

The method was immunoSEQ multiplex PCR; TCRdb's version includes in-frame clones alone and lacks a portion of them. This table has a few hundred thousand clones, roughly nine tenths appearing once. V lost 0 bases to trimming and J lost 0 bases; unmatched junction nucleotides: 1. From germline, CDR1 is MNHEY and CDR2 SVGAGI. The CDR3 runs to 15 residues. The sequence was obtained from a man aged 18 to 35 in good health and CMV-seropositive. The sample taken for sequencing was PBMCs. This sequence joins TRBV6-5 and TRBJ2-7; 8 bases are shared with TRBD2. This chain's CDR3 is CASSYSTSDSYEQYF. The CDR3 DNA sequence: TGTGCCAGCAGTTACTCGACTAGCGACTCCTACGAGCAGTACTTC.